What follows are 23 T cell receptor beta chains derived from one specimen sequenced in a study of shared clonotypes between healthy human individuals. Repertoires were generated with immunoSEQ multiplex PCR, while TCRdb's copy carries only in-frame clones and drops some. This sample carries about 2.4 million clones, more than 85% of them seen once, and the ten largest clones take more than 0.35%. The sample comprised naive CD4+ T cells from PBMCs. Specified subset: CD45RA+ positively selected. The receptor set was obtained from a young man in good health. Some clones in this sample may be carry-over from other donors' samples.

The chain links TRBV10-3 to TRBJ2-1; 9 bases fit TRBD1. Germline loops: CDR1 ENHRY, CDR2 SYGVKD. With V trimmed by 4 bases and J by 0 bases, 1 base remained unmatched. There are 15 residues in the CDR3. The CDR3 sequence is CAISAQGASYNEQFF. The CDR3 DNA reads TGTGCCATCAGTGCACAGGGGGCCTCCTACAATGAGCAGTTCTTC.

The table lists this clone with a count of one. This sample includes further DNA sequences coding for the same CDR3. The CDR3 reads CASSKQGNQPQHF. CDR3 sequence (DNA): TGTGCCAGTAGTAAACAGGGAAATCAGCCCCAGCATTTT. The rearrangement joins TRBV19 to TRBJ1-5; D is possibly TRBD1 (6 bases). Germline loops: CDR1 LNHDA, CDR2 SQIVND (reference sequence). Trimming left V 4 bases short and J 4 bases short, with 8 bases between. This CDR3 spans 13 amino acids. Combining the CDR3 with reference TRBV19 and TRBJ1-5 gives the whole variable domain DGGITQSPKYLFRKEGQNVTLSCEQNLNHDAMYWYRQDPGQGLRLIYYSQIVNDFQKGDIAEGYSVSREKKESFPLTVTSAQKNPTAFYLCASSKQGNQPQHFGDGTRLSIL.

This chain joins TRBV13 and TRBJ2-7, with D maybe TRBD2 (6 bases). The CDR3 covers 15 residues. V was pared by 6 bases and J by 0 bases, with 15 bases between. Germline V gives CDR1 PRHDT, CDR2 FYEKMQ (reference sequence). The CDR3 coding sequence is TGTGCCAGCAGGGGGGGACTGGACCTCTCCTACGAGCAGTACTTC. Its protein product is CASRGGLDLSYEQYF.

The V gene is TRBV28, the J gene TRBJ2-5, with 7 bases aligning to TRBD1. The DNA end is a closer match to TRBJ2-7, so the J assignment may be wrong. Germline CDR1 reads MDHEN; CDR2 reads SYDVKM. CDR3 length: 12 residues. The DNA for the CDR3 is TGTGCCAGCCAGGGACAGCTTTACGAGCAGTACTTC. Amino acids: CASQGQLYEQYF.

The V call is TRBV18, the J call TRBJ2-2; D possibly matches TRBD1 or TRBD2 (5 bases each). This CDR3 contains 17 residues. Trimming left V 2 bases short and J 4 bases short, with 17 bases between. Germline assignment: CDR1 KGHSH and CDR2 LQKENI. The CDR3, as DNA: TGTGCCAGCTCACCATGGATTGGGGGAGAAGGCACCGGGGAGCTGTTTTTT. Its protein is CASSPWIGGEGTGELFF.

The gene calls are TRBV5-1 and TRBJ2-3, with 7 bases aligning to TRBD1. The V gene's germline CDR1 is SGHRS and CDR2 YFSETQ. The J segment lost 2 bases and the V segment lost 0 bases, leaving 6 bases of the junction unmatched. The CDR3 contains 16 residues. The CDR3 spells CASSLGQGLVTDTQYF. CDR3 bases: TGCGCCAGCAGCTTGGGACAGGGTCTTGTCACAGATACGCAGTATTTT.

This rearrangement joins TRBV30 to TRBJ2-3; D is tentatively TRBD1 or TRBD2 (5 bases each). CDR3 length: 15 residues. Trimming stripped 2 bases from V and 2 bases from J, with 14 bases between. Germline CDR1 and CDR2: GTSNPN and SVGIG (reference sequence). CDR3 region: CAWSTGPTPTDTQYF. The CDR3 DNA follows: TGTGCCTGGAGTACGGGACCTACCCCCACAGATACGCAGTATTTT.

The table lists this clone with a count of one. V and J are TRBV28 and TRBJ2-7, with D maybe TRBD2 (5 bases). The CDR3 runs 13 residues. V lost 5 bases and J 3 bases, leaving 11 bases between the germline ends. Germline lookup yields CDR1 MDHEN and CDR2 SYDVKM. CDR3 nucleotide sequence: TGTGCCAGCAGTGTAACCGGGAACTACGAGCAGTACTTC. This encodes CASSVTGNYEQYF.

This chain links TRBV5-4 with TRBJ2-1; possible D gene TRBD1, 5 bases. This CDR3 is 15 amino acids long. With 4 bases removed from V and 5 bases from J, the gap between germline ends came to 16 bases. Per germline, CDR1 SGHNT and CDR2 YYREEE (reference sequence). CDR3 sequence reads: CASSLDSSRHNEQFF. The CDR3 DNA reads TGTGCCAGCAGCCTCGACAGTTCAAGACACAATGAGCAGTTCTTC. The variable domain in full, with the rest retrieved from reference TRBV5-4 and TRBJ2-1, is ETGVTQSPTHLIKTRGQQVTLRCSSQSGHNTVSWYQQALGQGPQFIFQYYREEENGRGNFPPRFSGLQFPNYSSELNVNALELDDSALYLCASSLDSSRHNEQFFGPGTRLTVL.

This clone was recorded only once. The chain is built from TRBV19 and TRBJ1-5, with 10 positions matching TRBD1. Germline CDR1 reads LNHDA; CDR2 reads SQIVND (reference sequence). The J segment lost 5 bases and the V segment lost 0 bases, leaving 4 bases of the junction unmatched. CDR3 size: 16 residues. The chain's CDR3 is CASSIDSDRGYQPQHF. The CDR3 nucleotides are TGTGCCAGTAGTATAGATTCGGACAGGGGGTATCAGCCCCAGCATTTT.

This clone was detected only once. V is TRBV5-6 and J is TRBJ2-1; 13 bases map to TRBD2. The CDR3 is 18 residues long. The junction had 5 bases not matched to a gene; V was cut back by 2 bases and J by 0 bases. Per germline, CDR1 SGHDT and CDR2 YYEEEE. The CDR3 sequence is CASSLGTSGTSSYNEQFF. The DNA for the CDR3 is TGTGCCAGCAGCTTAGGGACTAGCGGGACGTCCTCCTACAATGAGCAGTTCTTC.

This sequence joins TRBV28 and TRBJ1-2; no clear D gene. Trimming took 5 bases from V and 5 from J, leaving 18 bases between them. The CDR3 runs 15 residues. CDR1 and CDR2 (germline): MDHEN, SYDVKM. The chain's CDR3 is CASSLEGRAGYGYTF. DNA for the CDR3: TGTGCCAGCAGTCTAGAGGGAAGGGCGGGGTATGGCTACACCTTC.

CDR3 DNA sequence: TGTGCCAGCAGCAGTATAGGGGCTGAAGAGACCCAGTACTTC. It specifies CASSSIGAEETQYF. The chain combines TRBV7-2 with TRBJ2-5; D is possibly TRBD1 (5 bases). Germline CDR1 SGHTA, CDR2 FQGNSA. V was trimmed by 5 bases and J by 3 bases, leaving 13 bases between them. This CDR3 has 14 residues. Looking up the rest from reference TRBV7-2 and TRBJ2-5 gives the full variable domain: GAGVSQSPSNKVTEKGKDVELRCDPISGHTALYWYRQSLGQGLEFLIYFQGNSAPDKSGLPSDRFSAERTGGSVSTLTIQRTQQEDSAVYLCASSSIGAEETQYFGPGTRLLVL.

J is TRBJ2-7 and V is TRBV2, with TRBD2 identical over 11 bases. V trimming: 6 bases; J trimming: 3 bases; junction bases outside the gene matches: 7. Germline V gene sequence: CDR1 SNHLY, CDR2 FYNNEI. This CDR3 has 15 amino acids. The CDR3 reads CASRPGLAANYEQYF. The CDR3 region has the DNA TGTGCCAGCAGGCCGGGACTAGCGGCAAACTACGAGCAGTACTTC.

The V gene is TRBV4-1, the J gene TRBJ1-4, with TRBD1 matching over 8 bases. There are 17 residues in the CDR3. V trimming: 1 base; J trimming: 5 bases; junction bases outside the gene matches: 9. In germline, CDR1 is MGHRA, CDR2 YSYEKL. The DNA for the CDR3 is TGCGCCAGCAGCCAAGGATGGGGGACAGGCTCGAATGAAAAACTGTTTTTT. It translates to CASSQGWGTGSNEKLFF.

The J gene is TRBJ2-7, the V gene TRBV7-5. TRBV7-5 is a pseudogene segment. The CDR3 covers 13 residues. The CDR3 here is CARSPELRYEQYF. CDR3 sequence (DNA): TGTGCCAGAAGTCCAGAACTCCGGTACGAGCAGTACTTC.

The genes are TRBV25-1 and TRBJ1-6, with a possible D match to TRBD1 (6 bases). V lost 6 bases and J lost 8, with 11 bases in between. In germline, CDR1 is MGHDK, CDR2 SYGVNS. The CDR3 has 13 amino acids. This CDR3 reads CASRVGADSPLHF. The CDR3 DNA follows: TGTGCCAGCAGGGTGGGGGCCGATTCACCCCTCCACTTT.

The V call is TRBV14, the J call TRBJ2-1; possible D gene TRBD2, 7 bases. Trimming pared 2 bases from V and 1 base from J, leaving 12 bases between. The CDR3 loop spans 16 amino acids. Germline lookup yields CDR1 SGHDN and CDR2 FVKESK. The CDR3 sequence is CASSQLGGLSYNEQFF. The CDR3 DNA reads as TGTGCCAGCAGCCAACTGGGGGGGCTTTCCTACAATGAGCAGTTCTTC.

The CDR3, as DNA: TGTGCCAGCAGTTCCAAGGGGTACCAAGAGACCCAGTACTTC. This translates into CASSSKGYQETQYF. V and J are TRBV27 and TRBJ2-5, with a possible D match to TRBD1 (5 bases). Germline V gives CDR1 MNHEY, CDR2 SMNVEV (reference sequence). The V end lost 4 bases, the J end lost 0 bases, and 9 bases lay between the germline ends. The CDR3 is 14 residues long.

J is TRBJ1-5 and V is TRBV2; no definite D call. The CDR3 runs 14 residues. Trimming removed 5 bases at V and 5 bases at J, with 13 bases between. Germline values: CDR1 SNHLY, CDR2 FYNNEI. The DNA for the CDR3 is TGTGCCAGCAGTCGACATAAGGAAGATCAGCCCCAGCATTTT. Translating gives CASSRHKEDQPQHF. Complete variable domain (other parts from reference TRBV2 and TRBJ1-5): EPEVTQTPSHQVTQMGQEVILRCVPISNHLYFYWYRQILGQKVEFLVSFYNNEISEKSEIFDDQFSVERPDGSNFTLKIRSTKLEDSAMYFCASSRHKEDQPQHFGDGTRLSIL.

The chain recombines TRBV6-5 with TRBJ1-2; tentatively, D is TRBD1 (5 bases). Germline V gene data show CDR1 as MNHEY and CDR2 as SVGAGI. The CDR3 totals 15 residues. V gave up 6 bases and J gave up 2 bases, with 16 bases separating them. The CDR3 region has the DNA TGTGCCAGCAGCCAGACAGCCCGGGGAAACTATGGCTACACCTTC. This gives the protein CASSQTARGNYGYTF.

The chain employs TRBV21-1 and TRBJ2-7; TRBD1 reflects the table's D call only, with no check against the DNA. TRBV21-1 counts as a pseudogene. This CDR3 comprises 15 residues. CDR3 loop: CASSRQGAPMDEQYF. The CDR3 nucleotides read TGTGCCAGCAGCAGACAGGGGGCGCCTATGGACGAGCAGTACTTC.

V usage is TRBV7-9 and J usage is TRBJ2-5, with D possibly matching TRBD1 (6 bases). The J call is in doubt because the DNA end fits TRBJ2-7 better. Germline V gives CDR1 SEHNR, CDR2 FQNEAQ (reference sequence). The CDR3 runs 12 residues. Here the CDR3 DNA reads TGTGCCAGCAGCCCAGGGGTCCACGAGCAGTACTTC. This sequence encodes CASSPGVHEQYF.